These T cell receptor beta chains were read from a single sample in a study of blood T cell repertoires in COVID-19. The assay was immunoSEQ multiplex PCR, and TCRdb's table has in-frame clones only and misses some. The data show hundreds of thousands of clones, more than 75% seen once. Sequencing was done on a sample of peripheral blood. The receptor set was obtained from a man aged 35 to 55 with acute or convalescent COVID-19. CDR3s include the opening cysteine and the closing phenylalanine or tryptophan. Each record gives: J gene, V gene, D gene, clone size, CDR3 DNA, CDR3 protein. A D gene is named only where the DNA matches it firmly. Some rows have no size entry. The others give once, few or many, or a class for an expanded clone.

j_gene: TRBJ2-1; v_gene: TRBV14; d_gene: TRBD1; abundance: -; CDR3nt: TGTGCCAGCAGCCCCAAACCCAGGACAGGGCGCAATGAGCAGTTCTTC; CDR3aa: CASSPKPRTGRNEQFF
j_gene: TRBJ2-7; v_gene: TRBV25-1; d_gene: -; abundance: -; CDR3nt: TGTGCCAGCAGTGAATACCCGAGCTCCTACGAGCAGTACTTC; CDR3aa: CASSEYPSSYEQYF
j_gene: TRBJ1-2; v_gene: TRBV19; d_gene: -; abundance: -; CDR3nt: TGTGCCAGTAGTCAGAAGGCGGTCTATGGCTACACCTTC; CDR3aa: CASSQKAVYGYTF
j_gene: TRBJ2-2; v_gene: TRBV25-1; d_gene: TRBD2; abundance: -; CDR3nt: TGTGCCAGCAGTGATCGGGGGGGGACCGGGGAGCTGTTTTTT; CDR3aa: CASSDRGGTGELFF
j_gene: TRBJ2-1; v_gene: TRBV6-4; d_gene: TRBD2; abundance: -; CDR3nt: TGTGCCAGCAGTGTCCGGGGGGTTGAAGGCGATGAGCAGTTCTTC; CDR3aa: CASSVRGVEGDEQFF
j_gene: TRBJ1-5; v_gene: TRBV14; d_gene: -; abundance: -; CDR3nt: TGTGCCAGCAGCCAGAGCGGGCCTCGCAATCAGCCCCAGCATTTT; CDR3aa: CASSQSGPRNQPQHF
j_gene: TRBJ2-5; v_gene: TRBV5-1; d_gene: -; abundance: -; CDR3nt: TGCGCCAGCAGCCCGCTTTCCTCTAAAGAGACCCAGTACTTC; CDR3aa: CASSPLSSKETQYF
j_gene: TRBJ1-2; v_gene: TRBV6-2/TRBV6-3; d_gene: TRBD1; abundance: -; CDR3nt: TGTGCCAGCAGTTTACACCGGGACAGGGACTATGGCTACACCTTC; CDR3aa: CASSLHRDRDYGYTF
j_gene: TRBJ1-5; v_gene: TRBV19; d_gene: TRBD1; abundance: few; CDR3nt: TGTGCCAGTAGTGGTACAGGGGGCAATCAGCCCCAGCATTTT; CDR3aa: CASSGTGGNQPQHF
j_gene: TRBJ2-7; v_gene: TRBV5-6; d_gene: TRBD1; abundance: -; CDR3nt: TGTGCCAGCAGCTGGACAGGATCCTACGAGCAGTACTTC; CDR3aa: CASSWTGSYEQYF
j_gene: TRBJ2-1; v_gene: TRBV28; d_gene: -; abundance: -; CDR3nt: TGTGCCAGCACCCCGCCAGGGAACCTCAATGAGCAGTTCTTC; CDR3aa: CASTPPGNLNEQFF
j_gene: TRBJ2-5; v_gene: TRBV10-3; d_gene: -; abundance: -; CDR3nt: TGTGCCATCAGTGACCCGGAGGAAGGGGAGACCCAGTACTTC; CDR3aa: CAISDPEEGETQYF
j_gene: TRBJ1-2; v_gene: TRBV6-6; d_gene: TRBD1; abundance: -; CDR3nt: TGTGCCAGCAGGCCACAGGGGGAGGGCTATGGCTACACCTTC; CDR3aa: CASRPQGEGYGYTF
j_gene: TRBJ1-6; v_gene: TRBV5-4; d_gene: -; abundance: -; CDR3nt: TGTGCCAGCAGCTTGGGCCCGGGGATAGATTCACCCCTCCACTTT; CDR3aa: CASSLGPGIDSPLHF
j_gene: TRBJ1-2; v_gene: TRBV4-2; d_gene: TRBD1; abundance: once; CDR3nt: TGTGCCAGCAGCCCCAATTCCTTTGGACAGGGGAACTATGGCTACACCTTC; CDR3aa: CASSPNSFGQGNYGYTF
j_gene: TRBJ2-5; v_gene: TRBV6-2/TRBV6-3; d_gene: -; abundance: -; CDR3nt: TGTGCCAGCAGCGCCAGCCAGGGAGGTCTACAAGAGACCCAGTACTTC; CDR3aa: CASSASQGGLQETQYF
j_gene: TRBJ2-5; v_gene: TRBV10-2; d_gene: -; abundance: once; CDR3nt: TGCGCCAGCAGTCGGGACACCCAAGAGACCCAGTACTTC; CDR3aa: CASSRDTQETQYF
j_gene: TRBJ2-7; v_gene: TRBV25-1; d_gene: -; abundance: -; CDR3nt: TGTGCCAGCAGCCCAGTTAGGGGGGGACCGAGCTCCTACGAGCAGTACTTC; CDR3aa: CASSPVRGGPSSYEQYF
j_gene: TRBJ1-2; v_gene: TRBV6-6; d_gene: -; abundance: -; CDR3nt: TGTGCCAGCAGTCCGCCCCGTATGGGGGGAGAGTATGGCTACACCTTC; CDR3aa: CASSPPRMGGEYGYTF
j_gene: TRBJ2-5; v_gene: TRBV19; d_gene: TRBD1; abundance: once; CDR3nt: TGTGCCAGTAGTCCGCGCAGGGACAGCCAAGAGACCCAGTACTTC; CDR3aa: CASSPRRDSQETQYF
j_gene: TRBJ1-6; v_gene: TRBV19; d_gene: TRBD1; abundance: few; CDR3nt: TGTGCCAGTACTACCGGGACAGGGAATTCACCCCTCCACTTT; CDR3aa: CASTTGTGNSPLHF
j_gene: TRBJ1-3; v_gene: TRBV11-2; d_gene: TRBD1; abundance: -; CDR3nt: TGTGCCAGCAGCCTCGACAGGGGGGCTGGAAACACCATATATTTT; CDR3aa: CASSLDRGAGNTIYF
j_gene: TRBJ2-2; v_gene: TRBV11-2; d_gene: TRBD2; abundance: -; CDR3nt: TGTGCCAGCAGCTTAGATATAGCGGGGAGCACCGGGGAGCTGTTTTTT; CDR3aa: CASSLDIAGSTGELFF
j_gene: TRBJ2-5; v_gene: TRBV5-1; d_gene: TRBD2; abundance: few; CDR3nt: TGCGCCAGCAGCTTGGCCAGGGCTAGCGGGGGTATGGAGACCCAGTACTTC; CDR3aa: CASSLARASGGMETQYF
j_gene: TRBJ1-6; v_gene: TRBV4-2; d_gene: -; abundance: -; CDR3nt: TGTGCCAGCAGCCAAGGGCGGGAATCACCCCTCCACTTT; CDR3aa: CASSQGRESPLHF
j_gene: TRBJ2-2; v_gene: TRBV6-5; d_gene: -; abundance: -; CDR3nt: TGTGCCAGCACCTACAACACCGGGGAGCTGTTTTTT; CDR3aa: CASTYNTGELFF
j_gene: TRBJ1-5; v_gene: TRBV7-3; d_gene: TRBD1; abundance: -; CDR3nt: TGTGCCAGCAGCATGACAGGGAATCAGCCCCAGCATTTT; CDR3aa: CASSMTGNQPQHF
j_gene: TRBJ2-2; v_gene: TRBV18; d_gene: TRBD1; abundance: -; CDR3nt: TGTGCCAGCTCACCACGCGGTGGAGGGACAGGGGCCGGGGAGCTGTTTTTT; CDR3aa: CASSPRGGGTGAGELFF
j_gene: TRBJ2-7; v_gene: TRBV4-1; d_gene: TRBD2; abundance: -; CDR3nt: TGCGCCAGCAGCCAAGCGGGGGGGACCTCCTACGAGCAGTACTTC; CDR3aa: CASSQAGGTSYEQYF
j_gene: TRBJ1-1; v_gene: TRBV18; d_gene: -; abundance: -; CDR3nt: TGTGCCAGCTCACCAGGGGGCAGAAACACTGAAGCTTTCTTT; CDR3aa: CASSPGGRNTEAFF
j_gene: TRBJ2-5; v_gene: TRBV6-5; d_gene: TRBD1; abundance: -; CDR3nt: TGTGCCAGCAGGGGACAGCCCGAGACCCAGTACTTC; CDR3aa: CASRGQPETQYF
j_gene: TRBJ1-4; v_gene: TRBV2; d_gene: -; abundance: -; CDR3nt: TGTGCCAGCACTCTCCGGAGCGGGACACCTGTGCCAAAACTGTTTTTT; CDR3aa: CASTLRSGTPVPKLFF
j_gene: TRBJ1-6; v_gene: TRBV6-5; d_gene: -; abundance: many; CDR3nt: TGTGCCAGCAGTTACGGCGGCAGGGTGGGGAATTCACCCCTCCACTTT; CDR3aa: CASSYGGRVGNSPLHF
j_gene: TRBJ2-1; v_gene: TRBV7-9; d_gene: -; abundance: -; CDR3nt: TGTGCCAGCAGCCCGGTGTGGGGACTTAGCTCCTACAATGAGCAGTTCTTC; CDR3aa: CASSPVWGLSSYNEQFF
j_gene: TRBJ1-2; v_gene: TRBV3-1/TRBV3-2; d_gene: -; abundance: -; CDR3nt: TGTGCCAGCAGCCAAGTAGAGGAGACAGTCTATGGCTACACCTTC; CDR3aa: CASSQVEETVYGYTF
j_gene: TRBJ2-3; v_gene: TRBV24-1; d_gene: TRBD1; abundance: -; CDR3nt: TGTGCCACCAGTGATTTTTCCAGGACAGGGACCGATACGCAGTATTTT; CDR3aa: CATSDFSRTGTDTQYF
j_gene: TRBJ1-2; v_gene: TRBV25-1; d_gene: -; abundance: once; CDR3nt: TGTGCCAGCAGTGAAACGGCCAGGGTCTATGGCTACACCTTC; CDR3aa: CASSETARVYGYTF
j_gene: TRBJ2-3; v_gene: TRBV9; d_gene: -; abundance: -; CDR3nt: TGTGCCAGCAGCCCCATCGCACTCACAGATACGCAGTATTTT; CDR3aa: CASSPIALTDTQYF
j_gene: TRBJ2-5; v_gene: TRBV19; d_gene: TRBD1; abundance: -; CDR3nt: TGTGCCAGTAGTTCGGGCCTGACAGGGGGTATTGCTGAGACCCAGTACTTC; CDR3aa: CASSSGLTGGIAETQYF
j_gene: TRBJ2-2; v_gene: TRBV5-1; d_gene: -; abundance: -; CDR3nt: TGCGCCAGCAGCTCAGGAACCGGGGAGCTGTTTTTT; CDR3aa: CASSSGTGELFF
j_gene: TRBJ2-1; v_gene: TRBV28; d_gene: TRBD2; abundance: -; CDR3nt: TGTGCCAGCAGTTCGGCTAGCGGGGGGTCTAGCTCCTACAATGAGCAGTTCTTC; CDR3aa: CASSSASGGSSSYNEQFF
j_gene: TRBJ2-7; v_gene: TRBV5-1; d_gene: -; abundance: once; CDR3nt: TGCGCCAGCAGCTTGTCGCCAGCAGGGCCCTCCGAGCAGTACTTC; CDR3aa: CASSLSPAGPSEQYF
j_gene: TRBJ1-1; v_gene: TRBV29-1; d_gene: TRBD1; abundance: -; CDR3nt: TGCAGCGCCACCGACAGGGGAGCTGAAGCTTTCTTT; CDR3aa: CSATDRGAEAFF
j_gene: TRBJ2-1; v_gene: TRBV30; d_gene: TRBD1; abundance: -; CDR3nt: TGTGCCTGGAGTGTACTGGGACAGGGGGATGAGCAGTTCTTC; CDR3aa: CAWSVLGQGDEQFF
j_gene: TRBJ2-7; v_gene: TRBV19; d_gene: -; abundance: -; CDR3nt: TGTGCCACCTCGGACAGCTCCTACGAGCAGTACTTC; CDR3aa: CATSDSSYEQYF
j_gene: TRBJ1-1; v_gene: TRBV30; d_gene: -; abundance: -; CDR3nt: TGTGCCTGGAGGGACACGAGCACTGAAGCTTTCTTT; CDR3aa: CAWRDTSTEAFF
j_gene: TRBJ2-7; v_gene: TRBV18; d_gene: TRBD1; abundance: -; CDR3nt: TGTGCCAGCTCATCCACCTCTTCCGGGACAGGGGGCGAGCAGTACTTC; CDR3aa: CASSSTSSGTGGEQYF
j_gene: TRBJ1-3; v_gene: TRBV5-4; d_gene: TRBD1; abundance: -; CDR3nt: TGTGCCAGCAGCTCGGGACAGGGACGCCTCAGCTCTGGAAACACCATATATTTT; CDR3aa: CASSSGQGRLSSGNTIYF
j_gene: TRBJ1-4; v_gene: TRBV7-9; d_gene: TRBD1; abundance: -; CDR3nt: TGTGCCAGCAGCTGGGGGACAGGGGCTGAAAAACTGTTTTTT; CDR3aa: CASSWGTGAEKLFF
j_gene: TRBJ1-3; v_gene: TRBV13; d_gene: TRBD1; abundance: once; CDR3nt: TGTGCCAGCAGCTTAGGCGCTGCAGGGGGCTCCGGAAACACCATATATTTT; CDR3aa: CASSLGAAGGSGNTIYF
j_gene: TRBJ1-1; v_gene: TRBV2; d_gene: TRBD1; abundance: -; CDR3nt: TGTGCCAGCAGTGAAGCGGGGAGTTGGGGAATCGGGACAGCGCGAGCTTTCTTT; CDR3aa: CASSEAGSWGIGTARAFF
j_gene: TRBJ1-2; v_gene: TRBV19; d_gene: -; abundance: -; CDR3nt: TGTGCCGTCCTGGGGGGTAGGAATGGCTACACCTTC; CDR3aa: CAVLGGRNGYTF
j_gene: TRBJ1-1; v_gene: TRBV7-6; d_gene: TRBD1; abundance: -; CDR3nt: TGTGCCAGCAGCTCCGGACAGGGGGTGGACACTGAAGCTTTCTTT; CDR3aa: CASSSGQGVDTEAFF
j_gene: TRBJ1-6; v_gene: TRBV9; d_gene: -; abundance: -; CDR3nt: TGTGCCAGCAGCGCGGCCCGGGACAAAAATTCACCCCTCCACTTT; CDR3aa: CASSAARDKNSPLHF
j_gene: TRBJ2-1; v_gene: TRBV4-3; d_gene: TRBD2; abundance: -; CDR3nt: TGCGCCAGCAGCCAGGTACTAGCGGACAGCTCCTACAATGAGCAGTTCTTC; CDR3aa: CASSQVLADSSYNEQFF